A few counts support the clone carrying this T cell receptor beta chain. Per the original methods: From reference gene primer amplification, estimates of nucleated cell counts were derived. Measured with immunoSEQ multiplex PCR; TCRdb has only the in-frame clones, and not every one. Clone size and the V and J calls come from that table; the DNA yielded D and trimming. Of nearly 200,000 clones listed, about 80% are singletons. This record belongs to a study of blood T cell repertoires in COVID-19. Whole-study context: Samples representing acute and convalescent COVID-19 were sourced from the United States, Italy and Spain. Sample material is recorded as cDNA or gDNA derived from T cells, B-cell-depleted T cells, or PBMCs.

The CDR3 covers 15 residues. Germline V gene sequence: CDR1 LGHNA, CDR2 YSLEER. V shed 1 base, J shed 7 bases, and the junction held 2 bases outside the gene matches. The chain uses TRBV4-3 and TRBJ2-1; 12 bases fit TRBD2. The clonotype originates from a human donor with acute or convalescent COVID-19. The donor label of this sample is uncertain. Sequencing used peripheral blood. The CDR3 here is CASSQAGLAGNEQFF. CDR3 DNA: TGCGCCAGCAGCCAAGCGGGACTAGCGGGTAATGAGCAGTTCTTC.